This TCR beta chain stems from a study of early T cells in non-severe SARS-CoV-2 infection. This clonotype was counted ten times or more. TCRdb called the 5' RACE reads again in MiXCR, with one record for every CDR3 protein. The sample consists of approximately 70,000 distinct CDR3 sequences, over 8% of them appearing once. The TCR sequence derives from an adult who was a healthcare worker with PCR-confirmed SARS-CoV-2 infection or an uninfected control (not recorded which). The sequencing here drew on whole blood, taken at baseline.

For the CDR3, the DNA is TGCAGTGCTTGGAGCTATGGCTACACCTTC. Protein: CSAWSYGYTF. The genes are TRBV20-1 and TRBJ1-2, with D uncertain. CDR3 length equals 10 residues. CDR1 and CDR2 (germline): DFQATT, SNEGSKA (reference sequence). Trimming left V 5 bases short and J 4 bases short, with 5 bases between.